This T cell receptor beta chain was recovered during a study of CD8+CD57+ T cells in acquired aplastic anemia. As for the study in general: Quantities of DNA derived from sorted CD4+ and CD8+ cells averaged approximately 3 ug. Healthy donor CD4+ samples were sequenced to a depth that averaged about 11 million reads.

Template material for TCR beta VDJ and CDR3 profiling consisted of genomic DNA. Via MiXCR, TCRdb re-called the reads, giving one row per CDR3 protein. This sample has 190,000 or so distinct CDR3 sequences, with over 60% found just once. This CDR3 spans 17 amino acids. V gave up 5 bases and J gave up 1 base; unmatched junction bases: 13. Germline-derived CDR1 and CDR2 are SGHTA and FQGNSA. The sequence was obtained from a human donor in good health. The chain has TRBV7-2 and TRBJ1-1, with TRBD1 identical over 7 bases. What was sequenced was sorted CD4+, CD8+, or CD8+CD57+ T cells (not recorded which) from PBMCs. The CDR3 reads CASSRYTGTDANTEAFF. Written as DNA, the CDR3 is TGTGCCAGCAGCCGGTACACCGGGACAGATGCGAACACTGAAGCTTTCTTT.